One sample yielded the 27 T cell receptor beta chains listed below, sequenced in a study of cytomegalovirus exposure and HLA in healthy donors. The PCR contained 60 Vbeta and 13 Jbeta primers. Only in-frame clones appear in the TCRdb table, and some are missing; sequencing was by immunoSEQ multiplex PCR. This sample has about 220,000 clones, with 82% found just once. Sequencing input: PBMCs. The receptors originated from a woman aged 40 to 50 in good health and CMV-seropositive.

The V call is TRBV6-6, the J call TRBJ2-2; D is possibly TRBD1 (6 bases). This CDR3 region has 15 residues. V was clipped by 1 base and J by 1 base, with 7 bases between them. Germline loops: CDR1 MNHNY, CDR2 SVGAGI (reference sequence). Here the CDR3 reads CASSYLDRNTGELFF. The DNA for the CDR3 is TGTGCCAGCAGTTACTTGGACAGGAACACCGGGGAGCTGTTTTTT.

V usage is TRBV5-6 and J usage is TRBJ2-7; possibly TRBD2 for D (6 bases). Germline CDR1 is SGHDT and CDR2 is YYEEEE. V was pared by 6 bases and J by 0 bases, with 13 bases between. The CDR3 is 14 residues long. Written as DNA, the CDR3 is TGTGCCAGCACCCGGGGACTCAGCTCCTACGAGCAGTACTTC. Protein sequence: CASTRGLSSYEQYF.

J is TRBJ2-7 and V is TRBV4-2; weak D call: TRBD2 (6 bases). V lost 3 bases and J lost 0, with 12 bases in between. CDR1 and CDR2 (germline): LGHNA, YNFKEQ. This CDR3 has 15 amino acids. The CDR3 protein is CASSQTGTFSYEQYF. For the CDR3, the DNA is TGTGCCAGCAGCCAGACCGGGACTTTCTCCTACGAGCAGTACTTC.

The chain has TRBV10-3 and TRBJ1-2; 9 nucleotides agree with TRBD1. CDR1 ENHRY and CDR2 SYGVKD come from the germline V gene. V was pared by 6 bases and J by 7 bases, with 6 bases of the junction left unmatched. This CDR3 region has 13 residues. The CDR3 sequence: CAISDRGFSGYTF. Written as DNA, the CDR3 is TGTGCCATCAGCGACAGGGGGTTTAGTGGCTACACCTTC.

CDR3 amino acids: CATSTGTGDTGELFF. The DNA of the CDR3 is TGTGCCACCAGCACCGGGACAGGGGACACCGGGGAGCTGTTTTTT. V is TRBV15 and J is TRBJ2-2; 10 bases align to TRBD1. The CDR3 sequence is 15 residues long. The germline V gene has CDR1 LNHNV and CDR2 YYDKDF (reference sequence). Trimming removed 4 bases from V and 3 bases from J; junction bases left unmatched: 2.

The chain is built from TRBV15 and TRBJ1-4; 10 bases are a match to TRBD1. Germline CDR1 LNHNV, CDR2 YYDKDF (reference sequence). The CDR3 covers 14 residues. V was pared by 5 bases and J by 7 bases, with 4 bases of the junction left unmatched. The CDR3 here is CATSPDRGIEKLFF. For the CDR3, the DNA is TGTGCCACCAGCCCGGACAGGGGGATTGAAAAACTGTTTTTT.

The chain joins TRBV21-1 to TRBJ2-1; the table's D gene call, TRBD2, was not cross checked with the DNA. TRBV21-1 is tagged as a pseudogene. CDR3 length: 15 residues. The CDR3 DNA reads TGTGCCAGCAGCACCGAGCGCGGTAAGTACAATGAGCAGTTCTTC. It translates to CASSTERGKYNEQFF.

This clone was seen once. The J gene is TRBJ1-4, the V gene TRBV19, with D perhaps TRBD1 (5 bases). The V end lost 2 bases, the J end lost 8 bases, and 15 bases lay between the germline ends. The CDR3 spans 15 residues. The germline V gene encodes CDR1 LNHDA and CDR2 SQIVND (reference sequence). The CDR3 DNA reads as TGTGCCAGTAGTATACTACAGGTGATGGGAGAAAAACTGTTTTTT. Protein: CASSILQVMGEKLFF.

The chain carries TRBV2 and TRBJ2-5, with a tentative D call TRBD2 (6 bases). Looked up from germline, CDR1 is SNHLY and CDR2 is FYNNEI. The CDR3 consists of 17 residues. The germline V and J ends were trimmed by 8 bases and 2 bases, with 24 bases remaining between them. The DNA of the CDR3 is TGTGCCAGCGGAGTTACCAGTTTAGGGGCGGGACAAGAGACCCAGTACTTC. As protein: CASGVTSLGAGQETQYF. Looking up the rest from reference TRBV2 and TRBJ2-5 gives the full variable domain: EPEVTQTPSHQVTQMGQEVILRCVPISNHLYFYWYRQILGQKVEFLVSFYNNEISEKSEIFDDQFSVERPDGSNFTLKIRSTKLEDSAMYFCASGVTSLGAGQETQYFGPGTRLLVL.

The chain joins TRBV30 to TRBJ2-1; tentatively, D is TRBD2 (6 bases). V was trimmed by 5 bases and J by 9 bases, leaving 23 bases between them. Germline V gives CDR1 GTSNPN, CDR2 SVGIG (reference sequence). This CDR3 is built from 15 residues. CDR3 in amino acids: CAWVGTESFFTEQFF. The CDR3, as DNA: TGTGCCTGGGTAGGGACTGAGAGTTTTTTTACTGAGCAGTTCTTC.

V is TRBV27 and J is TRBJ1-2, with D perhaps matching TRBD1 (6 bases). Trimming pared 5 bases from V and 13 bases from J, leaving 11 bases between. The CDR3 sequence is 10 residues long. CDR1 and CDR2 (germline): MNHEY, SMNVEV (reference sequence). CDR3 coding DNA: TGTGCCAGCAGTAAGACAGGTTCCACCTTC. This gives the protein CASSKTGSTF.

The CDR3 spells CASSQYGASGGAGETQYF. The CDR3 DNA is TGCGCCAGCAGCCAATATGGGGCTAGCGGGGGGGCAGGAGAGACCCAGTACTTC. V gene TRBV4-3 combines with J gene TRBJ2-5; 12 bases are shared with TRBD2. The V and J ends lost 2 bases and 4 bases, in that order; junction bases with no gene match: 11. Germline lookup yields CDR1 LGHNA and CDR2 YSLEER. CDR3 size: 18 residues.

Notes on this clone: The junction and the germline gene differ at one end; a read error may be behind it. The J gene is TRBJ1-4, the V gene TRBV7-9; a weak D match, TRBD1 (6 bases). The length of the CDR3 is 12 residues. Germline values: CDR1 SEHNR, CDR2 FQNEAQ (reference sequence). Here the CDR3 DNA reads TGTTCCAGCAGCCCCAGGGGTGAAAAACTGTTTTTT. Translating it yields CSSSPRGEKLFF.

The CDR3 DNA reads as TGTGCCAGCAGCGCTGACTTCTATGGCTACACCTTC. This sequence encodes CASSADFYGYTF. The chain carries TRBV9 and TRBJ1-2; D gene uncertain. The CDR3 sequence is 12 residues long. CDR1 and CDR2 from the germline V gene are SGDLS and YYNGEE. V shed 3 bases and J shed 4 bases, with 7 bases lying between them.

The V and J genes are TRBV30 and TRBJ1-5; possible D gene TRBD1, 5 bases. Germline V gene lookup returns CDR1 GTSNPN and CDR2 SVGIG (reference sequence). This CDR3 has 13 amino acids. V lost 3 bases and J 1 base, leaving 7 bases between the germline ends. The CDR3 sequence: CAWRGGSNQPQHF. The DNA of the CDR3 is TGTGCCTGGAGGGGGGGAAGCAATCAGCCCCAGCATTTT.

With respect to this clone: The junction departs from the called germline gene at one end, perhaps through a read error. V gene TRBV7-9 combines with J gene TRBJ1-2, with D perhaps matching TRBD1 (5 bases). Germline lookup yields CDR1 SEHNR and CDR2 FQNEAQ (reference sequence). The CDR3 spans 13 residues. The CDR3 bases are TGTTCCAGCAGCTTAGAGGGGCACTATGGCTACACCTTC. This gives the protein CSSSLEGHYGYTF.

The J gene is TRBJ2-1, the V gene TRBV11-3, with D possibly matching TRBD1 (5 bases). The ends were cut back, 4 bases at V and 9 bases at J, with 7 bases in the middle. The CDR3 loop spans 11 amino acids. The germline V gene has CDR1 SGHNT and CDR2 YENEEA. In DNA, the CDR3 is TGTGCCAGCAGCTCAGGGTTTGAGCAGTTCTTC. As protein: CASSSGFEQFF. Together with reference TRBV11-3 and TRBJ2-1, the CDR3 gives the full variable domain: EAGVVQSPRYKIIEKKQPVAFWCNPISGHNTLYWYLQNLGQGPELLIRYENEEAVDDSQLPKDRFSAERLKGVDSTLKIQPAELGDSAVYLCASSSGFEQFFGPGTRLTVL.

The chain couples TRBV5-1 to TRBJ2-7, with 8 bases fitting TRBD2. Per the germline V gene, CDR1 is SGHRS and CDR2 is YFSETQ. The CDR3 sequence is 15 residues long. The V segment lost 0 bases and the J segment 3 bases; nucleotides outside the gene matches: 5. The CDR3 region is CASSLGASGLYEQYF. CDR3 DNA sequence: TGCGCCAGCAGCTTGGGGGCTAGCGGGCTCTACGAGCAGTACTTC.

This sequence joins TRBV5-1 and TRBJ2-7, with D maybe TRBD2 (6 bases). Germline CDR1 is SGHRS and CDR2 is YFSETQ. CDR3 length equals 15 residues. The V end lost 0 bases, the J end lost 4 bases, and 14 bases lay between the germline ends. The CDR3 nucleotides are TGCGCCAGCAGCTTGGGATTCGGGAGTAGGTACGAGCAGTACTTC. Protein: CASSLGFGSRYEQYF.

The chain couples TRBV5-4 to TRBJ2-2, with D tentatively TRBD1 (6 bases). V lost 3 bases and J lost 7, with 10 bases in between. The CDR3 contains 13 residues. Germline V gene lookup returns CDR1 SGHNT and CDR2 YYREEE (reference sequence). CDR3 DNA sequence: TGTGCCAGCAGCTCCTACAGGGACGGGGAGCTGTTTTTT. This codes for CASSSYRDGELFF.

As regards this clone: Other DNA sequences in the same sample also yield this CDR3. The chain joins TRBV5-4 to TRBJ2-1, with D tentatively TRBD2 (6 bases). Germline-derived CDR1 and CDR2 are SGHNT and YYREEE (reference sequence). V was trimmed by 0 bases and J by 2 bases, leaving 6 bases between them. The CDR3 loop spans 14 amino acids. In nucleotides, the CDR3 is TGTGCCAGCAGCTTGGGACTAGCCTACAATGAGCAGTTCTTC. Translation: CASSLGLAYNEQFF.

This chain links TRBV6-4 with TRBJ1-2; no reliable D call. Trimming took 0 bases from V and 8 from J, leaving 10 bases between them. CDR3 length: 13 residues. The V gene's germline CDR1 is MRHNA and CDR2 SNTAGT. The CDR3 DNA reads TGTGCCAGCAGTGACTCCTCGGAGGAGGGCTACACCTTC. Encoded protein: CASSDSSEEGYTF.

The chain is built from TRBV2 and TRBJ2-5; D is possibly TRBD1 (6 bases). CDR3 length: 15 amino acids. Deletions cut 0 bases from V and 2 bases from J, with 10 bases between. Germline V gene data show CDR1 as SNHLY and CDR2 as FYNNEI. The CDR3 region has the DNA TGTGCCAGCAGTGAAGCGCTTGGACAGCAAGAGACCCAGTACTTC. It encodes CASSEALGQQETQYF.

The chain combines TRBV27 with TRBJ2-1; TRBD2 matches at 10 bases. Germline CDR1 reads MNHEY; CDR2 reads SMNVEV (reference sequence). CDR3 length equals 16 residues. Trimming at V came to 6 bases and at J to 3 bases, leaving 8 bases not matched to a gene. The CDR3 spells CASRRTSGDFYNEQFF. Written as DNA, the CDR3 is TGTGCCAGCAGAAGGACTAGCGGAGACTTCTACAATGAGCAGTTCTTC.

V gene TRBV5-1 combines with J gene TRBJ2-7; D possibly corresponds to TRBD1 (5 bases). The V and J ends lost 4 bases and 1 base respectively, with 18 bases between them. This CDR3 has 16 residues. Germline-derived CDR1 and CDR2 are SGHRS and YFSETQ. CDR3 nucleotide sequence: TGCGCCAGCAGCCCCTATCTCCAGGGCAAATCCTACGAGCAGTACTTC. Translated, it gives CASSPYLQGKSYEQYF.

This chain uses TRBV7-3 with TRBJ1-2; the D gene is possibly TRBD1 (5 bases). This CDR3 contains 14 residues. Trimming left V 5 bases short and J 0 bases short, with 10 bases between. In germline, CDR1 is SGHTA, CDR2 FQGTGA. The CDR3 here is CASSPGGTNYGYTF. CDR3 nucleotides: TGTGCCAGCAGCCCCGGGGGGACTAACTATGGCTACACCTTC.

J is TRBJ2-1 and V is TRBV19; 11 bases are a match to TRBD1. CDR3 length equals 15 residues. V shed 4 bases and J 7 bases; nucleotides not matched to a gene: 6. Germline CDR1 reads LNHDA; CDR2 reads SQIVND (reference sequence). CDR3 nucleotides: TGTGCCAGTAGTAGGGACAGGGGGATTAGGAATGAGCAGTTCTTC. Amino acid sequence: CASSRDRGIRNEQFF.